Below are 10 T cell receptor beta chains sequenced from a single sample in a study of T cell responses to AZD1222 COVID-19 vaccine listed by TCRdb under 2021. The time point label, as the study defines it: baseline before first vaccination. To prepare the library, the immunoSEQ multiplex PCR assay was applied. TCRdb took over this immuneACCESS table, retaining in-frame rearrangements with V and J assigned. Such tables are incomplete; in checked studies, under half of the missing clones stem from an unresolved V gene, and the remainder is unexplained. The sample contains over 150,000 clones, about nine tenths of them found a single time. Less than 3% of the sample comes from the top ten. The sequencing used peripheral blood, collected on day 0 of AZD1222 vaccination. These TCRs come from an adult in good health.

The V call is TRBV7-3, the J call TRBJ1-1, with a weak D call TRBD1 (6 bases). In germline, CDR1 is SGHTA, CDR2 FQGTGA. This CDR3 comprises 15 residues. V lost 2 bases and J lost 0, with 10 bases in between. The CDR3 sequence is CASSLSGALNTEAFF. Written as DNA, the CDR3 is TGTGCCAGCAGCTTATCGGGGGCGTTGAACACTGAAGCTTTCTTT.

The chain uses TRBV6-5 and TRBJ1-5; D is ambiguous. Looked up from germline, CDR1 is MNHEY and CDR2 is SVGAGI. The V end was cut by 6 bases, the J end by 5 bases, with 17 bases between. The CDR3 totals 15 residues. The CDR3 coding sequence is TGTGCCAGCAGACCTCAGACGGGATCGGATCAGCCCCAGCATTTT. Encoded protein: CASRPQTGSDQPQHF.

This chain connects TRBV7-2 to TRBJ2-1; 9 bases agree with TRBD2. Germline lookup yields CDR1 SGHTA and CDR2 FQGNSA. The V segment lost 2 bases and the J segment 6 bases; nucleotides outside the gene matches: 5. The CDR3 runs 15 residues. The CDR3 bases are TGTGCCAGCAGCTTAACTAGCGGGCCTTTCAATGAGCAGTTCTTC. This gives the protein CASSLTSGPFNEQFF.

The chain carries TRBV13 and TRBJ2-3; 8 bases fit TRBD2. V was clipped by 7 bases and J by 4 bases; unmatched bases: 7. Germline V lookup: CDR1 PRHDT, CDR2 FYEKMQ (reference sequence). The CDR3 contains 14 residues. This CDR3 is CASTPRGDPDTQYF. CDR3 in DNA: TGTGCCAGCACCCCGCGGGGGGACCCAGATACGCAGTATTTT.

J is TRBJ1-2 and V is TRBV4-3; possible D gene TRBD1, 5 bases. CDR1 and CDR2 from the germline V gene are LGHNA and YSLEER. CDR3 size: 14 residues. The germline V and J ends were trimmed by 0 bases and 6 bases, with 11 bases remaining between them. The CDR3 sequence is CASSQDRVRDGYTF. The CDR3 coding sequence is TGCGCCAGCAGCCAAGACAGGGTTAGGGATGGCTACACCTTC.

The V and J genes are TRBV7-3 and TRBJ1-6; D not resolved. Germline CDR1 is SGHTA and CDR2 is FQGTGA. Trimming removed 5 bases from V and 10 bases from J, with 12 bases in between. There are 13 residues in the CDR3. The CDR3 sequence: CASSPAGGSPLHF. CDR3 bases: TGTGCCAGCAGCCCCGCGGGTGGGTCACCCCTCCACTTT.

The rearrangement uses TRBV28 and TRBJ2-2; D not resolved. Trimming left V 7 bases short and J 5 bases short, with 8 bases between. The CDR3 sequence is 12 residues long. Germline V gives CDR1 MDHEN, CDR2 SYDVKM. The CDR3 region has the DNA TGTGCCAGCACCCAGAGAACCGGGGAGCTGTTTTTT. It yields the protein CASTQRTGELFF.

V and J are TRBV4-3 and TRBJ1-5, with 9 bases lining up with TRBD1. Trimming cost V 4 bases and J 7 bases; bases outside gene matches: 5. The germline gives CDR1 LGHNA, CDR2 YSLEER. This CDR3 has 14 amino acids. CDR3 DNA: TGCGCCAGCAGCCCTGGACAGGGGAACCAGCCCCAGCATTTT. Protein product: CASSPGQGNQPQHF.

The chain has TRBV7-9 and TRBJ2-2; unclear D gene. The CDR3 contains 15 residues. Germline lookup yields CDR1 SEHNR and CDR2 FQNEAQ (reference sequence). Trimming shortened V by 7 bases and J by 8 bases, and 20 bases separated the two germline ends. CDR3 loop: CASMRASPRRGELFF. The CDR3 region has the DNA TGTGCCAGCATGAGAGCCAGCCCCAGGCGAGGGGAGCTGTTTTTT.

This chain uses TRBV18 with TRBJ1-1; D uncertain. V lost 0 bases to trimming and J lost 4 bases, with 6 bases between them. From germline, CDR1 is KGHSH and CDR2 LQKENI. CDR3 length: 13 amino acids. The CDR3 nucleotides read TGTGCCAGCTCACCACCAAGTCCCACTGAAGCTTTCTTT. Translation: CASSPPSPTEAFF.